The text below deals with one T cell receptor (beta chain). This clonotype was observed a few times. No antigen is known for it. Within one base of it there is no much larger clone, and no base qualities were kept. The receptor library was made with 5' RACE. Sequencer: Illumina HiSeq 2500. A second roughly 7 to 12 cycle PCR used a sample-barcoded 5' primer and a J-beta primer mix. A template-switch 5' adaptor carrying 12 random nucleotides introduced a unique molecular identifier onto each TCR beta cDNA molecule. At least 3 million CDR3-containing paired-end reads were obtained from each sample. The Mint cDNA synthesis kit, primed by a TRBC-specific oligonucleotide, was used to synthesize first-strand cDNA from all RNA. All cDNA was treated with uracil-DNA glycosylase and then went through a first 18-cycle PCR with the universal primers M1SS and BC2_uni_R. The original pipeline was this. For normalization, 1 million high-quality reads were randomly selected from each sample, with every read carrying a distinct molecular identifier. Instead of being binned into consensus sequences, reads that shared molecular identifiers were thrown out. CDR3 identification, clonotype clustering and error correction used MiTCR with a Q25 quality threshold and the strictest error-elimination algorithm. Lower-bound total TCR beta diversity was estimated with a nonparametric unseen species model using Euler transformation. In-frame beta chains were kept once TCRdb had trimmed the public reads at Q25 with fastp and called clones with MiXCR. Every CDR3 protein is listed once, alongside the most common genes and DNA of its rows. TCRdb's processing, not the study's, gives the V and J calls here. Here the sample has 1 million or so distinct CDR3 sequences; more than 35% occur a single time. The ten largest clones add up to approximately 17% of the sample.

The source of the sample is a study of blood T cells in healthy people across ages (dated by TCRdb to about 2015). Study-level background: In model experiments, template switching captured roughly one uniquely barcoded TCR beta cDNA molecule for every two T cells. The study measured age-related changes in TCR beta repertoire diversity using deep sequencing normalized with unique cDNA molecular identifiers. Four age groups were formed from the donors: young (average about 16 years), middle-aged (approximately 40), aged (approximately 60) and long-lived (82). Donors of different ages were randomly distributed across sequencing lanes to avoid experimental bias. The study analyzed two additional independent replicas of 1 million unique cDNA reads from the same blood draw for two donors, one aged 18 to 30 and one aged 80 or older.

The approximately 39 donors, aged about 6 to 95 years, were systemically healthy Caucasian individuals from Russia. Ten milliliters of peripheral blood were drawn from each donor into EDTA-treated Vacutainer tubes. PBMCs were isolated by Ficoll-Paque density-gradient centrifugation, with at least 6 million obtained per sample. Trizol reagent was used to extract total RNA from the PBMCs, yielding at least 5.5 micrograms per sample. The percentages of naive CD45RAhigh/CD27high T cells were determined by flow cytometry on a PBMC aliquot from every donor. General conclusions and limits of the study: Estimates of total diversity from one million sequenced T cells were regarded as lower bounds and underestimates. The percentage of naive T cells measured by flow cytometry correlated strongly with observed TCR beta diversity. As age increased, observed TCR beta diversity per million T cells dropped in a roughly linear way, and a significant reduction was already evident by age roughly 36. Because profiling used bulk unsorted PBMCs, naive and antigen-experienced compartments could not be compared conclusively. The long-lived group showed more naive CD4+ T cells, fewer expanded clones and increased TCR diversity than the aged group, suggesting age selection. Because the CMV infection status of the donors was unknown, age-related changes in expanded clonotypes may potentially have been confounded.

V and J are trimmed by 2 bases and 3 bases, and the gene matches miss 3 bases of the junction. The cysteine opens and the phenylalanine closes a CDR3 of 15 amino acids. Kept here is only the CDR3 DNA, which spans 45 bases and is read in frame from base 1. According to the germline V gene, CDR1 reads ENHRY and CDR2 reads SYGVKD. The receptor chain draws on TRBV10-3 and TRBJ2-5, with 10 central nucleotides matching TRBD1. The material sequenced was blood. This receptor was obtained from a woman aged 55-75 years in good health. The CDR3 loop reads CAISEPTGGKETQYF. The bases read TGTGCCATCAGTGAGCCGACAGGGGGCAAAGAGACCCAGTACTTC.